This paragraph reports one T cell receptor beta chain. This sample was included in a study of identical twins. This CDR3 is built from 16 residues. Trimming cost V 4 bases and J 0 bases, with 15 bases left between them. Germline V gene data show CDR1 as MNHNS and CDR2 as SASEGT. cDNA carried unique molecular identifiers, and a universal primer site was added by template switching. TCRdb fed the 5' RACE reads into MiXCR, producing one record per CDR3 protein. The sample has 400,000 to 550,000 distinct CDR3 sequences, approximately 22% seen once; the top ten hold under 0.95%. The same data also went into a second study, on T cells expressing NK-cell markers. From that report: Roughly 6 of the donors carried dominant NKG2C+ clonotypes that took up 1.0-7.0% of their CD8+ T cells.

Sequencing was carried out using CD4+ T cells sorted from blood. V is TRBV6-1 and J is TRBJ1-1; unclear D gene. The TCR sequence derives from a young woman in good health. The CDR3 DNA reads TGTGCCAGCAGTGCACTCTCCTGGGATATGAACACTGAAGCTTTCTTT. Protein: CASSALSWDMNTEAFF.